This T cell receptor (beta chain) was captured by sequencing in a study of blood T cell repertoires in COVID-19. Overall study: Acute and convalescent COVID-19 samples came from the United States, Italy and Spain. T cells, B-cell-depleted T cells, or PBMCs supplied cDNA or gDNA.

Sequenced by immunoSEQ multiplex PCR; TCRdb stores in-frame clones only, minus some. Altogether hundreds of thousands of clones are present, 70% to 90% being singletons, with the ten largest covering around an eighth. V lost 5 bases, J lost 6 bases, and 13 bases lay in between. From germline, CDR1 is LNHDA and CDR2 SQIVND (reference sequence). The CDR3 consists of 13 residues. Points on this clone: The same CDR3 also results from other DNA sequences found in this sample.

The sequence was obtained from a woman in her sixties with acute or convalescent COVID-19. The material sequenced was peripheral blood. The chain recombines TRBV19 with TRBJ1-2, with unresolved D. The CDR3 coding sequence is TGTGCCAGTAGTCCTCGGGGAGGAGATGGCTACACCTTC. Amino acid sequence: CASSPRGGDGYTF.